This T cell receptor beta chain was found in a study of early T cells in non-severe SARS-CoV-2 infection (dated by TCRdb to the early 2020s). Broadly, across the study: Because TCR sequencing relied on bulk RNA taken from unsorted whole blood, pairing of alpha and beta chains was not possible.

The study was a case-control design nested within a healthcare worker cohort in London, UK, with weekly nasopharyngeal swab PCR tests and blood sampling. Healthcare workers were enrolled in the week of the UK lockdown, from 23 to 31 March 2020, and were followed every week for up to roughly 15 weeks. The investigation overall reported the following: VDJdb matching was skewed toward anti-spike CD8 responses and likely underestimated virus-specific expansions, missing private and CD4 specificities.

A note on this clonotype: Its cognate antigen has yet to be identified. A read error is possible here, since a much larger clone lies one base away.

Preparation of the library involved 5' RACE. The reads were generated on a NextSeq 500. The TCR library protocol attached unique molecular identifiers to individual cDNA molecules to correct for sequencing error and PCR bias. Both TCR alpha and beta chains were sequenced, and tight co-correlation was observed between alpha and beta sequence abundances in each sample. As for how the authors treated the data: Decombinator V4 was used to annotate TCR sequences for V gene, J gene and CDR3. Expanded TCRs were defined as changing significantly between any two time points under a Poisson model with p below 0.0001. TCR abundances were normalised to the total number of TCRs sequenced in each sample and reported as counts per million. MAIT TCRs were defined by TRAV1-2 paired with TRAJ12, TRAJ20 or TRAJ33, and iNKT TCRs by TRAV10 paired with TRAJ18. A search of VDJdb, accessed on 1 November 2021, was run for TCRs annotated to CMV, EBV and SARS-CoV-2, with TCRs annotated for multiple antigens excluded. TCRdb trimmed public reads at Q25 via fastp, called clones via MiXCR and kept in-frame beta chains. A single entry per CDR3 protein holds the most common genes and DNA from its merged rows. These V and J calls rely on TCRdb rather than the paper's analysis. Within this sample are tens of thousands of distinct CDR3 sequences, with roughly 10% of them counted one time only. Around 8.3% of the sample is in the top ten clones.

Its CDR3 holds 16 amino acids, cysteine through phenylalanine. The CDR3 DNA has 48 bases and is translated from base 1. The V end loses 6 bases and the J end loses 5 bases, and a stretch of 23 bases separates them. The chain is made from TRBV12-3 or TRBV12-4 and TRBJ2-7, with a weak D call of TRBD2 (6 bases match). The specimen sequenced was whole blood. This sequence was found in an adult who was a healthcare worker with PCR-confirmed SARS-CoV-2 infection or an uninfected control (not recorded which). CDR3 protein: CASSGDKVRGGDEQYF. Read as DNA, the sequence is TGTGCCAGCAGCGGTGACAAGGTGAGGGGAGGCGACGAGCAGTACTTC.